The T cell receptor beta chain described here comes from a study of T cell responses to AZD1222 COVID-19 vaccine. Overall study results and limits: Females outnumbered males among donors, who were mostly white British; clonal diversity was possibly underestimated.

As regards this clone: Its antigen remains unidentified. At the DNA level, this CDR3 is encoded by other sequences in the same sample as well.

The CDR3 covers 14 residues. V shed 3 bases and J 5 bases; nucleotides not matched to a gene: 1. The germline CDR1 and CDR2 sequences are KGHSH and LQKENI. The repertoire was sequenced with immunoSEQ multiplex PCR; TCRdb's copy has only in-frame clones and lacks some. This table has roughly 200,000 clones, around 93% appearing once. This sequence joins TRBV18 and TRBJ1-5, with 10 nucleotides matching TRBD1. The material sequenced was peripheral blood, taken 28 days after the second dose of the MenACWY control vaccine. This sequence originates from an adult who received the MenACWY meningococcal vaccine as a control. CDR3 DNA sequence: TGTGCCAGCTCACCCGGGACAGGGGATCAGCCCCAGCATTTT. Amino acids: CASSPGTGDQPQHF.